The 11 T cell receptor beta chains listed next were all sequenced from one sample in a study of shared clonotypes between healthy human individuals. The method was immunoSEQ multiplex PCR; TCRdb's version includes in-frame clones alone and lacks a portion of them. The sample lists around 2,000,000 clones; 85% to 95% were seen once. Material for sequencing was naive CD4+ T cells sorted from blood. Subset in this sample: CD45RA+ positively selected. The receptors were gathered from a young man in good health.

This clone was detected once. The chain links TRBV7-9 to TRBJ1-6, with a weak D call TRBD1 (5 bases). This CDR3 has 14 amino acids. CDR1 is SEHNR and CDR2 is FQNEAQ in the germline V gene (reference sequence). The V end was cut by 5 bases, the J end by 10 bases, with 15 bases between. CDR3 loop: CASSRGSSISPLHF. The CDR3 DNA is TGTGCCAGCAGCCGGGGCTCTTCAATCTCACCCCTCCACTTT.

This clone has only a few counts. The sample contains more than one DNA sequence encoding this CDR3. CDR3 sequence: CASSLDTYEQYF. Written as DNA, the CDR3 is TGCGCCAGCAGCTTGGATACCTACGAGCAGTACTTC. The chain employs TRBV5-1 and TRBJ2-7; no firm D call. The CDR3 has 12 residues. Trimming removed 0 bases from V and 2 bases from J, with 3 bases in between. CDR1 and CDR2 (germline): SGHRS, YFSETQ.

This sequence joins TRBV30 and TRBJ2-3, with a possible D match to TRBD2 (6 bases). The CDR3 sequence is 15 residues long. Germline V gene sequence: CDR1 GTSNPN, CDR2 SVGIG (reference sequence). V was trimmed by 2 bases and J by 0 bases, leaving 12 bases between them. This CDR3 is CAWSKEGGSTDTQYF. For the CDR3, the DNA is TGTGCCTGGAGTAAGGAGGGCGGCAGCACAGATACGCAGTATTTT.

This chain connects TRBV29-1 to TRBJ2-7, with D perhaps TRBD1 (6 bases). The germline gives CDR1 SQVTM, CDR2 ANQGSEA. This CDR3 comprises 13 residues. The germline V and J ends were trimmed by 5 bases and 7 bases, with 18 bases remaining between them. The DNA of the CDR3 is TGCAGCGTTACACCCGGGCCAGGGGATGAGCAGTACTTC. Protein sequence: CSVTPGPGDEQYF.

This chain uses TRBV10-1 with TRBJ2-3; 10 bases are shared with TRBD2. The CDR3 totals 15 residues. CDR1 is WNHNN and CDR2 is SYGVQD in the germline V gene (reference sequence). With V trimmed by 6 bases and J by 4 bases, 7 bases remained unmatched. DNA of the CDR3: TGCGCCAGCAGCCCCTCTAGCGGGAGTGCAGATACGCAGTATTTT. The encoded protein is CASSPSSGSADTQYF.

The chain carries TRBV10-1 and TRBJ2-1; possibly TRBD2 for D (5 bases). Between the trimmed V and J ends, which lost 4 bases and 5 bases, there was a span of 15 bases. The germline CDR1 and CDR2 sequences are WNHNN and SYGVQD (reference sequence). CDR3 length equals 15 residues. CDR3 sequence: CASSGWQTGNNEQFF. CDR3 coding DNA: TGCGCCAGCAGTGGGTGGCAGACGGGGAACAATGAGCAGTTCTTC.

Written as DNA, the CDR3 is TGTGCCAGCAGCCCAATGACAGGGGGCCTACTCCTTAACACCGGGGAGCTGTTTTTT. It translates to CASSPMTGGLLLNTGELFF. The chain joins TRBV28 to TRBJ2-2; TRBD1 agrees at 10 bases. CDR1 is MDHEN and CDR2 is SYDVKM in the germline V gene. The CDR3 length is 19 residues. Trimming at V came to 6 bases and at J to 2 bases, leaving 15 bases not matched to a gene.

The chain combines TRBV30 with TRBJ2-7; D call uncertain. Germline assignment: CDR1 GTSNPN and CDR2 SVGIG (reference sequence). CDR3 size: 12 residues. The V end was cut by 5 bases, the J end by 4 bases, with 12 bases between. Here the CDR3 reads CAWGTLNYEQYF. The CDR3 nucleotides are TGTGCCTGGGGAACACTAAATTACGAGCAGTACTTC.

The V and J genes are TRBV30 and TRBJ1-2; D is unclear. The CDR3 sequence is 14 residues long. CDR1 and CDR2 (germline): GTSNPN, SVGIG (reference sequence). V shed 5 bases and J shed 7 bases, with 20 bases lying between them. CDR3 nucleotide sequence: TGTGCCTGGCCCCGAACACGGATCGGGCCTGGCTACACCTTC. It specifies CAWPRTRIGPGYTF.

The V and J genes are TRBV4-1 and TRBJ2-7; D is uncertain. Trimming cost V 1 base and J 0 bases, with 10 bases left between them. This CDR3 has 15 amino acids. Germline V CDR1 and CDR2: MGHRA, YSYEKL. CDR3 DNA sequence: TGCGCCAGCAGCCAAGGAATTACCGCCTCCTACGAGCAGTACTTC. It translates to CASSQGITASYEQYF.

This chain links TRBV7-9 with TRBJ2-7, with D possibly TRBD2 on 6 matching bases. This CDR3 comprises 15 residues. Looked up from germline, CDR1 is SEHNR and CDR2 is FQNEAQ (reference sequence). The germline V and J ends were trimmed by 1 base and 1 base, with 11 bases remaining between them. CDR3 in amino acids: CASSLGGGRSYEQYF. The CDR3 nucleotides read TGTGCCAGCAGCTTAGGCGGAGGGAGATCCTACGAGCAGTACTTC.